This TCR beta chain was identified in a study of blood T cell repertoires in COVID-19. This clone was detected only once. Study processing details: Reference gene primers were amplified, and this amplification served to estimate nucleated cell counts. Sequencing was performed with immunoSEQ multiplex PCR; in TCRdb, only in-frame clones are kept and a portion is missing. That table is the source of V, J and clone size, and D and trimming were worked out from the DNA. Among over 50,000 clones listed, roughly 80% were seen once. Trimming took off 2 bases at V and 3 bases at J, with 10 bases between the two ends. The germline CDR1 and CDR2 sequences are ENHRY and SYGVKD. This CDR3 comprises 14 residues.

The sequenced material came from peripheral blood. The clonotype was recovered from an older man with acute or convalescent COVID-19. This chain uses TRBV10-3 with TRBJ1-1; D is undetermined. CDR3 DNA: TGTGCCATCAGTGAGCCCCGGAGGGACACTGAAGCTTTCTTT. Protein: CAISEPRRDTEAFF.